The rows below give T cell receptor beta chains drawn from one sample of a study of blood T cells in healthy people across ages. Using its own MiXCR run on the 5' RACE reads, TCRdb lists one record per CDR3 protein. This repertoire shows about 970,000 distinct CDR3 sequences, 51% found once; its top ten account for around 21%. Sequencing was done on a sample of blood. The receptor source for this set is a woman in her fifties or sixties in good health. The CDR3 runs from the conserved cysteine through the conserved F or W. D genes are given only for firm matches. Not every row has a clone size; where given, it reads once, few, many or a size class.

D,J,V,size,DNA,CDR3
NA,TRBJ2-1,TRBV5-1,few,TGCGCCAGCAGCTTGACGTCCGAGCAGTTCTTC,CASSLTSEQFF
NA,TRBJ1-1,TRBV9,NA,TGTGCCAGCAGCGTCGAAGACGGGGGGGGAGAAGCTTTCTTT,CASSVEDGGGEAFF
NA,TRBJ2-1,TRBV7-9,few,TGTGCCAGCAGCTTAGGGGCCGGGTTTCTCGACAATGAGCAGTTCTTC,CASSLGAGFLDNEQFF
NA,TRBJ2-5,TRBV11-1,NA,TGTGCCAGCAACTCACGTAAGGGCACACAGAGGGGGGAGACCCAGTACTTC,CASNSRKGTQRGETQYF
NA,TRBJ1-5,TRBV7-2,many,TGTGCCAGCAGCCCAATGGGACGACAAAGCAATCAGCCCCAGCATTTT,CASSPMGRQSNQPQHF
NA,TRBJ2-3,TRBV20-1,few,TGCAGTGCTCACAGGGCCCCGGATACGCAGTATTTT,CSAHRAPDTQYF
TRBD1,TRBJ1-1,TRBV10-3,few,TGTGCCATCAGTGAACAAACAGGGGGCTTTTACGGGGTAACTGAAGCTTTCTTT,CAISEQTGGFYGVTEAFF
NA,TRBJ1-6,TRBV4-3,NA,TGCGCCAGCAGCCAAGGGACAGCCACACGACGGTATAATTCACCCCTCCACTTT,CASSQGTATRRYNSPLHF
TRBD2,TRBJ2-7,TRBV14,NA,TGTGCCAGCAGCCAAGCGGAGTGGGGGGGAGCTTACGAGCAGTACTTC,CASSQAEWGGAYEQYF
TRBD1,TRBJ2-7,TRBV27,many,TGTGCCAGCCGGACAGGGGTGTCTTCCAAGCAGTACTTC,CASRTGVSSKQYF
TRBD1,TRBJ2-7,TRBV7-6,few,TGTGCCAGCAGCGCCCGACAGGGGAACGAGAGGTACGAGCAGTACTTC,CASSARQGNERYEQYF
TRBD2,TRBJ2-1,TRBV20-1,NA,TGCAGTGCGGCTAAAGCGGGAGAGGAGTACAATGAGCAGTTCTTC,CSAAKAGEEYNEQFF
TRBD1,TRBJ1-4,TRBV28,NA,TGTGCCAGCAGCCGGACAGGGGGCTTTGAAAAACTGTTTTTT,CASSRTGGFEKLFF
NA,TRBJ2-3,TRBV9,once,TGTGCCAGCAGCATACAGGGATTTACAGATACGCAGTATTTT,CASSIQGFTDTQYF
NA,TRBJ2-2,TRBV5-6,NA,TGTGCCAGCAGCTCCAGGGCTTTCACCGGGGAGCTGTTTTTT,CASSSRAFTGELFF
TRBD1,TRBJ1-6,TRBV11-2,NA,TGTGCCAGCAGCTACTCACGGACAGGGGGCAGGGGGTCACCCCTCCACTTT,CASSYSRTGGRGSPLHF
NA,TRBJ1-2,TRBV25-1,NA,TGTGCCAGCAGTTGGGGGGGGAACGGCTATGGCTACACCTTC,CASSWGGNGYGYTF
NA,TRBJ2-5,TRBV7-2,NA,TGTGCCAGCAGCACAAGCGGGCGGGGATTAAATGAGCAGTACTTC,CASSTSGRGLNEQYF
TRBD1,TRBJ2-1,TRBV20-1,once,TGCAGTGCTAGAGATTTGACAGGGAGAAACGTGGGATACAATGAGCAGTTCTTC,CSARDLTGRNVGYNEQFF
NA,TRBJ2-7,TRBV20-1,few,TGCAGTGCTCCCAAAAGCGGGCTCTCCTACGAGCAGTACTTC,CSAPKSGLSYEQYF
TRBD1,TRBJ2-1,TRBV29-1,few,TGCAGCGCCCCGACAGGGTCGAATGAGCAGTTCTTC,CSAPTGSNEQFF
TRBD1,TRBJ2-7,TRBV6-6,NA,TGTGCCAGCAGTCGAACACCGGGACAGGGTTCATACGAGCAGTACTTC,CASSRTPGQGSYEQYF